This is a list of T cell receptor beta chains from one sample in a study of cytomegalovirus exposure and HLA in healthy donors. Produced via immunoSEQ multiplex PCR; TCRdb's table is partial and in-frame only. The sample yields around 180,000 clones, about 83% seen once. The sequenced sample consisted of PBMCs. The receptors shown here come from a girl aged 10 to 17 in good health and CMV-seropositive. Both conserved end residues are part of each CDR3. A D gene is named only where the DNA matches it firmly. Rows may omit the clone size; those that give it use once, few, many or a size class.

DNA: TGCAGCGCGCCGACAGGGGCGAGCACTGAAGCTTTCTTT
CDR3: CSAPTGASTEAFF
D: TRBD1
size: .
V: TRBV29-1
J: TRBJ1-1

DNA: TGTGCCAGCAGCTTAGATCGGGGGAAGGTACCCGCCTACGAGCAGTACTTC
CDR3: CASSLDRGKVPAYEQYF
D: .
size: .
V: TRBV11-3
J: TRBJ2-7

DNA: TGTGCCAGCAGTGCGGCTAGCGGGACAGATACGCAGTATTTT
CDR3: CASSAASGTDTQYF
D: TRBD2
size: .
V: TRBV6-4
J: TRBJ2-3

DNA: TGTGCCAGCAGCTCCGGGGGGGGTAAGACCCAGTACTTC
CDR3: CASSSGGGKTQYF
D: TRBD2
size: .
V: TRBV5-4
J: TRBJ2-5

DNA: TGTGCCAGTAGTATTGAGGATCACTATGGCTACACCTTC
CDR3: CASSIEDHYGYTF
D: .
size: .
V: TRBV19
J: TRBJ1-2

DNA: TGTGCCGGAGACAGCTCTGGGGCCAACGTCCTGACTTTC
CDR3: CAGDSSGANVLTF
D: .
size: .
V: TRBV2
J: TRBJ2-6

DNA: TGTGCCAGCAGCCCGGGGGGGGGTGGCACAGATACGCAGTATTTT
CDR3: CASSPGGGGTDTQYF
D: TRBD2
size: once
V: TRBV9
J: TRBJ2-3

DNA: TGCGCCAGCAGCCAAGAAGGGGGTAGCAATCAGCCCCAGCATTTT
CDR3: CASSQEGGSNQPQHF
D: .
size: .
V: TRBV4-1
J: TRBJ1-5

DNA: TGTGCCACCAGCAGAGATAAAGCTAGCTCCTACGAGCAGTACTTC
CDR3: CATSRDKASSYEQYF
D: .
size: .
V: TRBV15
J: TRBJ2-7

DNA: TGCAGTGCTACACAAGGGAGGGAGGCTTTCTTT
CDR3: CSATQGREAFF
D: .
size: .
V: TRBV20-1
J: TRBJ1-1

DNA: TGTGCCAGCAGAAGAGCGGGGGCTATTGGAAATACGCAGTATTTT
CDR3: CASRRAGAIGNTQYF
D: TRBD2
size: once
V: TRBV6-1
J: TRBJ2-3

DNA: TGTGCCAGCAGTGACAGGACTAGCGGGGGGGCGTACGAGCAGTACTTC
CDR3: CASSDRTSGGAYEQYF
D: TRBD2
size: .
V: TRBV7-6
J: TRBJ2-7

DNA: TGTGCCAGCAGCTTCGGACAGGGGATGTGGGCTGAAGCTTTCTTT
CDR3: CASSFGQGMWAEAFF
D: TRBD1
size: .
V: TRBV11-3
J: TRBJ1-1

DNA: TGTGCCAGCAGTCTACAGGGGTTAGCGGAAAAACTGTTTTTT
CDR3: CASSLQGLAEKLFF
D: TRBD1
size: .
V: TRBV27
J: TRBJ1-4

DNA: TGTGCCAGCAGTAGCCCCCGACAGGGGATTTACTACGAGCAGTACTTC
CDR3: CASSSPRQGIYYEQYF
D: TRBD1
size: .
V: TRBV27
J: TRBJ2-7

DNA: TGTGCCAGTAGCCCAAGAGCTCTTTCTGGGGCCAACGTCCTGACTTTC
CDR3: CASSPRALSGANVLTF
D: .
size: .
V: TRBV19
J: TRBJ2-6

DNA: TGTGCCAGCAGCTCCTTGGCGGGAAGACGCGGGGAGCTGTTTTTT
CDR3: CASSSLAGRRGELFF
D: .
size: .
V: TRBV11-2
J: TRBJ2-2

DNA: TGTGCCAGCAGTATTAGCGGGGGGGCCCCAGATACGCAGTATTTT
CDR3: CASSISGGAPDTQYF
D: TRBD2
size: .
V: TRBV2
J: TRBJ2-3

DNA: TGTGCCAGCAGCCCCTCAGGGACTGGAAACACCATATATTTT
CDR3: CASSPSGTGNTIYF
D: .
size: .
V: TRBV9
J: TRBJ1-3

DNA: TGCGCCAGCAGCTTCGGGACAGGGGATAATTCACCCCTCCACTTT
CDR3: CASSFGTGDNSPLHF
D: TRBD1
size: .
V: TRBV5-1
J: TRBJ1-6

DNA: TGTGCCACGGGGACAGGGTTTGGCTACACCTTC
CDR3: CATGTGFGYTF
D: TRBD1
size: .
V: TRBV10-3
J: TRBJ1-2

DNA: TGTGCCAGTAGGTCCGACAGGGCCTCTGGAAACACCATATATTTT
CDR3: CASRSDRASGNTIYF
D: TRBD1
size: .
V: TRBV19
J: TRBJ1-3

DNA: TGTGCCAGCAGCCCAAGAGTCTTTCCACTGGAGACCCAGTACTTC
CDR3: CASSPRVFPLETQYF
D: .
size: .
V: TRBV14
J: TRBJ2-5

DNA: TGTGCCAGCAGCCTAAAATTAAGGCGGGACTATGGCTACACCTTC
CDR3: CASSLKLRRDYGYTF
D: .
size: .
V: TRBV6-5
J: TRBJ1-2

DNA: TGTGCCATCAGTGAGAGGACAGGGACATCTGGGTTCGGTGAAAAACTGTTTTTT
CDR3: CAISERTGTSGFGEKLFF
D: TRBD1
size: .
V: TRBV10-3
J: TRBJ1-4

DNA: TGTGCCAGCAGTTTATCCGGGAGGGAAGCTTTCTTT
CDR3: CASSLSGREAFF
D: .
size: .
V: TRBV6-5
J: TRBJ1-1

DNA: TGTGCCATCAGTGAGAGGGGGGGTGATGGGCTCTTC
CDR3: CAISERGGDGLF
D: .
size: few
V: TRBV10-3
J: TRBJ2-1

DNA: TGTGCCAGCAGCCTCCTCCGGACAGGGGGTGATGGCTACACCTTC
CDR3: CASSLLRTGGDGYTF
D: TRBD1
size: once
V: TRBV6-5
J: TRBJ1-2

DNA: TGTGCCAGTAGTAGCCCCTACAGGGGAGAATCTTGCGAGCAGTACTTC
CDR3: CASSSPYRGESCEQYF
D: TRBD1
size: .
V: TRBV19
J: TRBJ2-7

DNA: TGTGCCAGCAGTGACGGACAGTTGAACTATGGCTACACCTTC
CDR3: CASSDGQLNYGYTF
D: .
size: .
V: TRBV2
J: TRBJ1-2

DNA: TGTGCCAGCAGTGGCTGGTCAGATAATTCACCCCTCCACTTT
CDR3: CASSGWSDNSPLHF
D: .
size: .
V: TRBV6-1
J: TRBJ1-6

DNA: TGTGCCAGCAGTTCCATAAGGTCGACGTTGAGGACACACTGGGGCACTGAAGCTTTCTTT
CDR3: CASSSIRSTLRTHWGTEAFF
D: .
size: once
V: TRBV27
J: TRBJ1-1

DNA: TGTGCCAGCAGCTACTCGACAGAGAACTATGGCTACACCTTC
CDR3: CASSYSTENYGYTF
D: .
size: .
V: TRBV7-9
J: TRBJ1-2

DNA: TGTGCCAGCAGTGACTTGGGACAGGGCTTTTACGAGCAGTACTTC
CDR3: CASSDLGQGFYEQYF
D: TRBD1
size: .
V: TRBV6-1
J: TRBJ2-7

DNA: TGTGCCAGTAGTATTTACCACAGGGGATGGGGTGAAGCTTTCTTT
CDR3: CASSIYHRGWGEAFF
D: TRBD1
size: .
V: TRBV19
J: TRBJ1-1

DNA: TGTGCCACCCGCCAGGGGACTAATGAAAAACTGTTTTTT
CDR3: CATRQGTNEKLFF
D: .
size: .
V: TRBV19
J: TRBJ1-4

DNA: TGTGCCAGCAGCGTGAGAGGCGGTACAGATACGCAGTATTTT
CDR3: CASSVRGGTDTQYF
D: .
size: .
V: TRBV9
J: TRBJ2-3

DNA: TGCAGCGGTGAACGGGCTGGAAGGGACTCTACGCAGTATTTT
CDR3: CSGERAGRDSTQYF
D: .
size: .
V: TRBV29-1
J: TRBJ2-3

DNA: TGTGCCAGCAGCGTAGCGGGGGGGGCGAACACCGGGGAGCTGTTTTTT
CDR3: CASSVAGGANTGELFF
D: TRBD2
size: once
V: TRBV9
J: TRBJ2-2

DNA: TGTGCCAGCAGCCCTCGACAGGGAACCTACGAGCAGTACTTC
CDR3: CASSPRQGTYEQYF
D: TRBD1
size: .
V: TRBV7-3
J: TRBJ2-7

DNA: TGTGCCAGCATTAGCGGGGGCCCCAAAAACATTCAGTACTTC
CDR3: CASISGGPKNIQYF
D: TRBD2
size: few
V: TRBV6-6
J: TRBJ2-4

DNA: TGTGCCATCAGGGGGGCTGGGACTAGCGGGGTTACAGATACGCAGTATTTT
CDR3: CAIRGAGTSGVTDTQYF
D: TRBD2
size: .
V: TRBV10-3
J: TRBJ2-3

DNA: TGTGCCAGCAGTGTCCAGGGGGCTGTGAACACTGAAGCTTTCTTT
CDR3: CASSVQGAVNTEAFF
D: TRBD1
size: .
V: TRBV27
J: TRBJ1-1

DNA: TGTGCCAGCAACGTCCAGTTAAAAGCTTTCTTT
CDR3: CASNVQLKAFF
D: .
size: .
V: TRBV6-1
J: TRBJ1-1

DNA: TGTGCCAGCAGCTTCGGACAGATGAACACTGAAGCTTTCTTT
CDR3: CASSFGQMNTEAFF
D: .
size: .
V: TRBV7-9
J: TRBJ1-1

DNA: TGTGCCAGCAGCCAATCCACAGGGGGGTACGAGCAGTACTTC
CDR3: CASSQSTGGYEQYF
D: TRBD1
size: .
V: TRBV27
J: TRBJ2-7

DNA: TGTGCCAGCAGCGCGCAGGGGGCGTACACTGAAGCTTTCTTT
CDR3: CASSAQGAYTEAFF
D: TRBD1
size: .
V: TRBV9
J: TRBJ1-1

DNA: TGTGCCAGCAGTTACTCGAATGGGGCCCAAGAGACCCAGTACTTC
CDR3: CASSYSNGAQETQYF
D: .
size: .
V: TRBV6-5
J: TRBJ2-5

DNA: TGTGCCAGCAGCTTCCAGGGTGGGACTAATGAAAAACTGTTTTTT
CDR3: CASSFQGGTNEKLFF
D: .
size: .
V: TRBV11-2
J: TRBJ1-4

DNA: TGTGCCAGCAGCCAAGAAACGGCGAGGACTGAAGCTTTCTTT
CDR3: CASSQETARTEAFF
D: .
size: .
V: TRBV14
J: TRBJ1-1

DNA: TGTGCCAGCAGCCCCCGGTGGGGGGGCCACCAAGAGACCCAGTACTTC
CDR3: CASSPRWGGHQETQYF
D: .
size: .
V: TRBV5-8
J: TRBJ2-5

DNA: TGTGCCAGCAGTTTATCCGCCCTGACAGGGACGAACACTGAAGCTTTCTTT
CDR3: CASSLSALTGTNTEAFF
D: TRBD1
size: .
V: TRBV27
J: TRBJ1-1

DNA: TGTGCCAGTAGTATAATCGCCAGGGGATCTGAAAAACTGTTTTTT
CDR3: CASSIIARGSEKLFF
D: .
size: few
V: TRBV19
J: TRBJ1-4

DNA: TGCGCCAGCAGCTTGGGGGTCGGGGGGCAAAATCAGCCCCAGCATTTT
CDR3: CASSLGVGGQNQPQHF
D: .
size: .
V: TRBV5-1
J: TRBJ1-5